This entry is about one TCR beta chain. Its antigen is not identified. The data originate from a study of T cell responses to AZD1222 COVID-19 vaccine. Germline V gene lookup returns CDR1 MGHRA and CDR2 YSYEKL. The CDR3 is made up of 14 amino acids. Trimming removed 3 bases from V and 7 bases from J; junction bases left unmatched: 3. Study-wide results and caveats: Recipients of two AZD1222 doses showed rising Spike-specific TCR breadth and depth. The study sampled repertoires only after the peak T cell response. The number of AZD1222 recipients seropositive at baseline was only five to seven.

TCRdb's table, derived via immunoSEQ multiplex PCR, lists solely in-frame clones and lacks some. In the table there are 110,000 to 150,000 clones, 75% to 90% of which are singletons. This chain uses TRBV4-1 with TRBJ1-4; 9 bases are shared with TRBD1. The TCR was taken from an adult in good health. Here the sequenced sample was peripheral blood, taken on day 0 of AZD1222 vaccination. The CDR3 DNA follows: TGCGCCAGCAGCCAGGGGGACAGGGTTGAAAAACTGTTTTTT. Translation gives CASSQGDRVEKLFF.